This entry concerns a single TCR beta chain. These data come from a study of cytomegalovirus exposure and HLA in healthy donors. As for the study in general: Caucasian-associated ancestry cluster membership applied to about 80% of about 370 genotyped donors.

Germline V gene lookup returns CDR1 LNHDA and CDR2 SQIVND (reference sequence). The V gene end was trimmed by 4 bases and the J gene end by 2 bases; junction bases not matched to a gene: 4. The CDR3 is 16 amino acids. With 60 Vbeta and 13 Jbeta primers, the PCR was carried out. The protocol was immunoSEQ multiplex PCR, while the TCRdb copy is restricted to in-frame clones and leaves out a portion. The data contain roughly 120,000 clones, over 60% of them singletons. The sample comprised PBMCs. The TCR comes from a man under 40 in good health and CMV-seropositive. V and J are TRBV19 and TRBJ2-1; TRBD2 matches 11 bases. The CDR3: CASSSLAGGAYNEQFF. The CDR3 DNA reads as TGTGCCAGTAGTAGTCTAGCGGGGGGAGCCTACAATGAGCAGTTCTTC.